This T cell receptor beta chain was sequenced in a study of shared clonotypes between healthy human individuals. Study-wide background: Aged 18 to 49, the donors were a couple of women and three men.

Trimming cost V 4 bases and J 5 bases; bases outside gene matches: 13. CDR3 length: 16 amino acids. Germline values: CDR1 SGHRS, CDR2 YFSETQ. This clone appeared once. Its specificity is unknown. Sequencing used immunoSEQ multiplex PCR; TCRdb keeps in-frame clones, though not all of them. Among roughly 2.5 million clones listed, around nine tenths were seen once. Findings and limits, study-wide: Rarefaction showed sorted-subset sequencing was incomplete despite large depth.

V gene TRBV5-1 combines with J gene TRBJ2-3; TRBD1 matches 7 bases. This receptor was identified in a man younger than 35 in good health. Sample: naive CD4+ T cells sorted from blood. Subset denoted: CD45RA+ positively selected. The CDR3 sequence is CASSAGGPTQGDTQYF. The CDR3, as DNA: TGCGCCAGCAGCGCAGGGGGACCCACACAGGGAGATACGCAGTATTTT.